This T cell receptor beta chain appears in the sequencing data of a study of control samples from healthy donors and cancer patients (TCRdb year 2020). Library construction relied on the immunoSEQ multiplex PCR assay. In its TCRdb copy, this immuneACCESS table keeps in-frame sequences only and misses some clones. Where compared with another copy, unresolved V genes explain less than half of these, and the others have no known cause. This sample comprises around 130,000 clones, about 93% of them detected only once. The ten biggest clones cover 1.7% of the sample. With regard to this clone: Its cognate antigen has yet to be identified. Base qualities are not recorded, but no much larger clone differs from it by a single base.

Relative to germline, V is 6 bases shorter and J is 2 bases shorter, with 14 bases between their ends. CDR1 and CDR2, per the germline V gene, are MDHEN and SYDVKM. From the cysteine up to the phenylalanine, the CDR3 has a length of 14 residues. Only CDR3 DNA remains: 42 bases, in frame from the first base. Source material: PBMCs. The sequence was obtained from a middle-aged man with head and neck cancer. The sequence joins TRBV28 to TRBJ2-7, with a tentative D gene TRBD2 over 6 matching bases. The CDR3 is CASSQSGGTYEQYF. The DNA sequence is given as TGTGCCAGCAGCCAAAGCGGAGGGACCTACGAGCAGTACTTC.